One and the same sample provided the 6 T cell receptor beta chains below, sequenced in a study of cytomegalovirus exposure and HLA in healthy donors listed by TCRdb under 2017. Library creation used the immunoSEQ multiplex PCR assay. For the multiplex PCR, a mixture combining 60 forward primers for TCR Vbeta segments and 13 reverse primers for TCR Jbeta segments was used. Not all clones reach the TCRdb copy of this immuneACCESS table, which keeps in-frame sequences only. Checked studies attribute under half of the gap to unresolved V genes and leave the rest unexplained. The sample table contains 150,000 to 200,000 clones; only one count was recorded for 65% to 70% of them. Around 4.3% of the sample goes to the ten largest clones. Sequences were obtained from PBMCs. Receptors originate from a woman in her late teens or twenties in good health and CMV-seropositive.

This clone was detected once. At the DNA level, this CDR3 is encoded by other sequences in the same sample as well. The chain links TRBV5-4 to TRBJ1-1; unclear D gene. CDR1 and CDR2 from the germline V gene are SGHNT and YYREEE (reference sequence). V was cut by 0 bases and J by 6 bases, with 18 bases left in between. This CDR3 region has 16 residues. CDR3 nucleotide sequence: TGTGCCAGCAGCTTGGGATCTCGCGGGGTGTACGCTGAAGCTTTCTTT. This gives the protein CASSLGSRGVYAEAFF.

The DNA of the CDR3 is TGTGCCAGCAGCGCCCTACTCAGCACAGATACGCAGTATTTT. This translates into CASSALLSTDTQYF. The V gene is TRBV5-6, the J gene TRBJ2-3; D is undetermined. Germline CDR1 reads SGHDT; CDR2 reads YYEEEE. V gave up 4 bases and J gave up 0 bases, with 9 bases separating them. This CDR3 region has 14 residues.

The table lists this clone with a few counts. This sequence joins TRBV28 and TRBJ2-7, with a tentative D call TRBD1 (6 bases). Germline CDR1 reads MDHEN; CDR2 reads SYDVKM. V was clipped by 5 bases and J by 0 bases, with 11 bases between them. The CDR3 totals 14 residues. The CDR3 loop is CASSQTGISYEQYF. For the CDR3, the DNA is TGTGCCAGCAGTCAAACAGGGATCTCCTACGAGCAGTACTTC.

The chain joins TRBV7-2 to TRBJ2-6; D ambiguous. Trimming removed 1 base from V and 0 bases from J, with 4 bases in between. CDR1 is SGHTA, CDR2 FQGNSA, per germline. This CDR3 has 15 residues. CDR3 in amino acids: CASSLDGSGANVLTF. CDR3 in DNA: TGTGCCAGCAGCTTAGACGGCTCTGGGGCCAACGTCCTGACTTTC.

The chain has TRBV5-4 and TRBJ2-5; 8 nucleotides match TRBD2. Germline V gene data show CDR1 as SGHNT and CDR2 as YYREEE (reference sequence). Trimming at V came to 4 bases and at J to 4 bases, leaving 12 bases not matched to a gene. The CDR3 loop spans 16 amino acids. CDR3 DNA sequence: TGTGCCAGCAGCCTGGGCCCAGCGGGAGCGGGAGAGACCCAGTACTTC. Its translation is CASSLGPAGAGETQYF.

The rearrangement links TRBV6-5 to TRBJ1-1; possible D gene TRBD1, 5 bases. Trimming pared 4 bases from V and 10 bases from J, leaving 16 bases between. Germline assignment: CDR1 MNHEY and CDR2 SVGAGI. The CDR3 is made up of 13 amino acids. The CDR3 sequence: CASSFGQAGGAFF. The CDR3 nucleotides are TGTGCCAGCAGTTTCGGACAAGCGGGTGGAGCTTTCTTT.